This T cell receptor (beta chain) was recorded in a study of T cell changes during pregnancy in multiple sclerosis. Clones were sequenced by immunoSEQ multiplex PCR, and TCRdb holds only the in-frame ones, with some missing. The sample shows fewer than 70,000 clones, about nine tenths of them seen only once. There are 15 residues in the CDR3. Germline CDR1 is KGHSH and CDR2 is LQKENI. The V segment lost 1 base and the J segment 9 bases; nucleotides outside the gene matches: 11. This clonotype was obtained from a female donor with multiple sclerosis, enrolled in a pregnancy study. The gene calls are TRBV18 and TRBJ1-2, with TRBD1 matching over 7 bases. The sample in question was peripheral blood, obtained in the third trimester of pregnancy. The CDR3 protein is CASSPRATGMESYTF. The CDR3 DNA sequence: TGTGCCAGCTCACCACGGGCGACAGGGATGGAAAGCTACACCTTC.